This TCR beta chain was recovered during a study of cytomegalovirus exposure and HLA in healthy donors. On the study more broadly: An early data release held around 80 million unique TCRs from HLA-typed donors. Ancestry clustering placed about 80% of several hundred genotyped donors in the Caucasian-associated cluster.

Whole-study results and caveats: Previous analysis showed most TCR beta V segments were productive about 90% or about 30% of the time. Later analysis identified several of the most significant clusters that appeared linked to common viral pathogens.

PCR used 60 Vbeta primers and 13 Jbeta primers. Some clones are missing from TCRdb's copy, which holds only in-frame ones; the method was immunoSEQ multiplex PCR. The sample records about 69,000 clones, around 74% being singletons. The CDR3 totals 16 residues. V shed 4 bases, J shed 6 bases, and the junction held 8 bases outside the gene matches. CDR1 and CDR2 (germline): WNHNN, SYGVQD (reference sequence). A remark on this clone: Its antigen is not identified.

The sequenced material came from PBMCs. This clonotype was obtained from a woman aged 55 to 70 in good health and CMV-seropositive. The chain joins TRBV10-1 to TRBJ2-2, with 10 bases matching TRBD2. The CDR3 is CASSGPTSGVSGELFF. The CDR3 DNA reads as TGCGCCAGCAGTGGCCCTACTAGCGGGGTTTCCGGGGAGCTGTTTTTT.